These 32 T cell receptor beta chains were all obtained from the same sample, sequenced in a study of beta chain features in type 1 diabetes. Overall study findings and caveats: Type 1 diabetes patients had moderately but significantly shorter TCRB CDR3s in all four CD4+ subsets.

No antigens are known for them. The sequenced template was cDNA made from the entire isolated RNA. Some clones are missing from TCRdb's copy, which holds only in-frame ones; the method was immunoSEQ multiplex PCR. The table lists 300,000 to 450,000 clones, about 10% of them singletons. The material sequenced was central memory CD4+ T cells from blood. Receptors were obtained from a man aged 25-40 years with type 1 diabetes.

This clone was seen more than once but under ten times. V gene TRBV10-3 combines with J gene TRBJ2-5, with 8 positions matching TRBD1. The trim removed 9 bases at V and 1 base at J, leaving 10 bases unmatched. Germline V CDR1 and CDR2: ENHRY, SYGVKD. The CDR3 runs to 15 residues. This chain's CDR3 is CAIAGQGEPQETQYF. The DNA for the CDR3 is TGTGCCATAGCTGGACAGGGAGAGCCCCAAGAGACCCAGTACTTC.

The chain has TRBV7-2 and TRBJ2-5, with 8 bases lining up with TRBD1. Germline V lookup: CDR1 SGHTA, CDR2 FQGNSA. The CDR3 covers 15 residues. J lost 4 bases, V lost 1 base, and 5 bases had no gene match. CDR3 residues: CASSLVHDRGETQYF. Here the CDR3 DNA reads TGTGCCAGCAGCTTAGTTCACGACAGGGGAGAGACCCAGTACTTC.

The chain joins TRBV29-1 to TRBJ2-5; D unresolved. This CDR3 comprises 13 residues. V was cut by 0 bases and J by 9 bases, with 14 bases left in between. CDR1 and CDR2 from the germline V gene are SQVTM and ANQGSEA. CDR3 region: CSVEEGLRTAQYF. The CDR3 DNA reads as TGCAGCGTTGAAGAAGGTCTCCGGACGGCCCAGTACTTC.

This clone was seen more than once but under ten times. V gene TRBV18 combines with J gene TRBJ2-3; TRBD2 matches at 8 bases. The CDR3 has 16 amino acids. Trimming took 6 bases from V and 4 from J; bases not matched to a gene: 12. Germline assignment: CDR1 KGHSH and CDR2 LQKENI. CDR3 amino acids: CASSPRNGRASDTQYF. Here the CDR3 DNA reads TGTGCCAGCTCCCCGAGGAACGGGAGGGCCTCAGATACGCAGTATTTT.

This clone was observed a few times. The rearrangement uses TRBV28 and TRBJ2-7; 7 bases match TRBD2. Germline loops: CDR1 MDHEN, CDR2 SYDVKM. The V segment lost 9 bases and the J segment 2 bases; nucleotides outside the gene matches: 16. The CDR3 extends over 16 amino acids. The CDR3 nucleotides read TGTGCCAGTCCTTCTGGGTTTGCGGGAGTCCCCTACGAGCAGTACTTC. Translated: CASPSGFAGVPYEQYF.

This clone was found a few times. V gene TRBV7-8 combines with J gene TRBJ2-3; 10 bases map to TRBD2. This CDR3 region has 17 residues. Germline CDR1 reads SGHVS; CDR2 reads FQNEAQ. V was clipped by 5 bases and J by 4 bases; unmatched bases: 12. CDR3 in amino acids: CASSEELAGPRADTQYF. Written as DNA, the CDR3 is TGTGCCAGCAGCGAGGAACTAGCGGGACCGCGGGCAGATACGCAGTATTTT.

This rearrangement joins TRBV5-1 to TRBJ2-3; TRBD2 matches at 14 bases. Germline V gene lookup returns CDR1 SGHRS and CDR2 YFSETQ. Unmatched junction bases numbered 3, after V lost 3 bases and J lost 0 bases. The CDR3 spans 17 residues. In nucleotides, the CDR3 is TGCGCCAGCAGCTCTGGACTAGCGGGAGGAAGCACAGATACGCAGTATTTT. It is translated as CASSSGLAGGSTDTQYF.

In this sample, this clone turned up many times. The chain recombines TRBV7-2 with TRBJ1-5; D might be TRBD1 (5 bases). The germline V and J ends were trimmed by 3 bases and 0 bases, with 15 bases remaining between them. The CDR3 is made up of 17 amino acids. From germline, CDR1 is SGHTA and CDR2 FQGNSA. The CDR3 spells CASSLGRAGFSNQPQHF. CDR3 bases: TGTGCCAGCAGCTTGGGGCGGGCAGGATTTAGCAATCAGCCCCAGCATTTT.

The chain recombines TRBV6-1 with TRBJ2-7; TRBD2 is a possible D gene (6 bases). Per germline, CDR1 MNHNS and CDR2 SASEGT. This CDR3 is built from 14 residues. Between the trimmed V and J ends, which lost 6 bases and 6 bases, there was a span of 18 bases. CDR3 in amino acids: CASSATSEQSEQYF. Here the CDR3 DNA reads TGTGCCAGCAGCGCGACTAGTGAACAATCCGAGCAGTACTTC.

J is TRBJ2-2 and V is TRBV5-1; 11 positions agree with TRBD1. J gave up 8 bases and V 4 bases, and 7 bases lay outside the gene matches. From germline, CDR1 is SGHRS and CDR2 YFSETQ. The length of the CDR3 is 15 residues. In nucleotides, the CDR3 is TGCGCCAGCAGCCCCAGGACAGGGGGCGCGGGGGAGCTGTTTTTT. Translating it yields CASSPRTGGAGELFF.

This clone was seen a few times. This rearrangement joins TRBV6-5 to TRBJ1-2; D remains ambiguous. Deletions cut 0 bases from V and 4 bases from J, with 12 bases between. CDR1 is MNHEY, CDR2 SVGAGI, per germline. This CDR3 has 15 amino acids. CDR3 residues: CASSYSRRPPYGYTF. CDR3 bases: TGTGCCAGCAGTTACTCGAGACGGCCGCCCTATGGCTACACCTTC.

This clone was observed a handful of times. The CDR3 spells CASSAGQLAGGSLETQYF. The CDR3 DNA follows: TGCGCCAGCAGCGCTGGACAGTTAGCGGGAGGCTCCCTAGAGACCCAGTACTTC. The chain links TRBV5-1 to TRBJ2-5; 10 nucleotides agree with TRBD2. This CDR3 comprises 18 residues. With V trimmed by 4 bases and J by 4 bases, 16 bases remained unmatched. Germline values: CDR1 SGHRS, CDR2 YFSETQ.

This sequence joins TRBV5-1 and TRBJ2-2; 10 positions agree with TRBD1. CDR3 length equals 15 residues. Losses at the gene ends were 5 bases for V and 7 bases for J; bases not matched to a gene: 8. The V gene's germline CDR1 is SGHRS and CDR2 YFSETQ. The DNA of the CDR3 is TGCGCCAGCAGATCAGGGACAGGGGTATTCGGGGAGCTGTTTTTT. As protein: CASRSGTGVFGELFF. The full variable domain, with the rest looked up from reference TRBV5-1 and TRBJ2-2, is KAGVTQTPRYLIKTRGQQVTLSCSPISGHRSVSWYQQTPGQGLQFLFEYFSETQRNKGNFPGRFSGRQFSNSRSEMNVSTLELGDSALYLCASRSGTGVFGELFFGEGSRLTVL.

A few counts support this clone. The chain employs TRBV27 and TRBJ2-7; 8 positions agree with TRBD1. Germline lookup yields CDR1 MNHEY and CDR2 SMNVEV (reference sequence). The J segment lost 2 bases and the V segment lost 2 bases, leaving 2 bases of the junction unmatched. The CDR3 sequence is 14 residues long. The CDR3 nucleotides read TGTGCCAGCAGTTTAACAGGGGGTCCCTACGAGCAGTACTTC. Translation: CASSLTGGPYEQYF.

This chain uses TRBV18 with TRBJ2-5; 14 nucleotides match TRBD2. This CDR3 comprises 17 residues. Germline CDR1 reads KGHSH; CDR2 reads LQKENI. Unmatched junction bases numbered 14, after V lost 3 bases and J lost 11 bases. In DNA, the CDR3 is TGTGCCAGCTCACCTCAAGGTCCGGGACTAGCGGGAGATAAGCAGTACTTC. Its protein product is CASSPQGPGLAGDKQYF.

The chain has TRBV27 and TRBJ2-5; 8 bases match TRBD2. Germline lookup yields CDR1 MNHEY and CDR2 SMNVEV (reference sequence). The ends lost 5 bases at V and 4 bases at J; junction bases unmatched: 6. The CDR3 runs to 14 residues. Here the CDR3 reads CASSLKTSGETQYF. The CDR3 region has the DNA TGTGCCAGCAGTCTAAAAACTAGCGGAGAGACCCAGTACTTC.

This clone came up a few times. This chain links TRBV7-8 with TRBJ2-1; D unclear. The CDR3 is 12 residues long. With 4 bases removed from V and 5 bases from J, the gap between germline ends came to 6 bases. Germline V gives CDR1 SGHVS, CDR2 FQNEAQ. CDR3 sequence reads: CASSSANNEQFF. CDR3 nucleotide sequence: TGTGCCAGCAGCTCCGCCAACAATGAGCAGTTCTTC.

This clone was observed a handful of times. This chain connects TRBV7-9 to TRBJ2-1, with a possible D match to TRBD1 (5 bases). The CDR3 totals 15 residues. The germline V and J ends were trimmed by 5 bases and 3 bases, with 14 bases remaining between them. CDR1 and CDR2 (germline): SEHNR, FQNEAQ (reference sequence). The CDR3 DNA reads TGTGCCAGCAGCCAGGAAAAGACAGACTACAATGAGCAGTTCTTC. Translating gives CASSQEKTDYNEQFF.

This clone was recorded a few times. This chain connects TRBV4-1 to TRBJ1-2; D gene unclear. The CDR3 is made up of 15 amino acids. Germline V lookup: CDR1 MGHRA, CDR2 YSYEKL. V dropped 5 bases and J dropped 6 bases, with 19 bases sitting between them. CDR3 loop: CASSIRSNIEDGYTF. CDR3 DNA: TGCGCCAGCAGCATTCGCTCGAATATTGAGGATGGCTACACCTTC.

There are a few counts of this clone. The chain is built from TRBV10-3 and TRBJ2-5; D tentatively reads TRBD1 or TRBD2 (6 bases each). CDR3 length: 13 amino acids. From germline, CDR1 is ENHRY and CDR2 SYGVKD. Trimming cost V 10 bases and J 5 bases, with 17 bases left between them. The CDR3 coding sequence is TGTGCCAGCAGGGGTACTGGAGGGGAGACCCAGTACTTC. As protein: CASRGTGGETQYF.

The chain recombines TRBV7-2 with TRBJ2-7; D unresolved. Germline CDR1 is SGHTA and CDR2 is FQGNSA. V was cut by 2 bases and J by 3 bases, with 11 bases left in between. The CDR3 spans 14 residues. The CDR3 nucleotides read TGTGCCAGCAGCTTACTGGACGGAAACTACGAGCAGTACTTC. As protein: CASSLLDGNYEQYF.

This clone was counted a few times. The chain's CDR3 is CASSSQGVETQYF. CDR3 bases: TGTGCCAGCAGTTCTCAGGGGGTCGAGACCCAGTACTTC. The chain is built from TRBV27 and TRBJ2-5, with TRBD1 identical over 7 bases. V shed 4 bases, J shed 5 bases, and the junction held 4 bases outside the gene matches. Germline-derived CDR1 and CDR2 are MNHEY and SMNVEV (reference sequence). The CDR3 covers 13 residues.

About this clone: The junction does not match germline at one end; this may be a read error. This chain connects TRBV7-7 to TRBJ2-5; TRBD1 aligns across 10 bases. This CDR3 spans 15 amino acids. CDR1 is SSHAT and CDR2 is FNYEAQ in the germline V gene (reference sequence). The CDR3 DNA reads TGTGCTAGCAGCCCCGGGACAGGGGTCCAAGAGACCCAGTACTTC. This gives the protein CASSPGTGVQETQYF.

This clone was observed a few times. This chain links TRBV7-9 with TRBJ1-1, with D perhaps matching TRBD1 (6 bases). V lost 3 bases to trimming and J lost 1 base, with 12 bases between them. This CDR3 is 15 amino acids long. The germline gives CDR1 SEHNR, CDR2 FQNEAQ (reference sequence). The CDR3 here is CASSFGGQPNTEAFF. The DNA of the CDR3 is TGTGCCAGCAGCTTTGGGGGGCAACCGAACACTGAAGCTTTCTTT.

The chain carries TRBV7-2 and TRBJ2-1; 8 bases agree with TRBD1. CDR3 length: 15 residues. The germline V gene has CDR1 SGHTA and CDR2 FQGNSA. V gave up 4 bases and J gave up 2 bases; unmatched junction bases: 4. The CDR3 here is CASSSGQGPYNEQFF. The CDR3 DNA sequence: TGTGCCAGCAGCTCAGGACAGGGCCCCTACAATGAGCAGTTCTTC.

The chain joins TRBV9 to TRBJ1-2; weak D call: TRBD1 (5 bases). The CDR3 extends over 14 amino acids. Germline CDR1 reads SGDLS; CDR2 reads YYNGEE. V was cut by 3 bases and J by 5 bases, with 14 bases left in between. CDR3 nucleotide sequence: TGTGCCAGCAGCGACCGTGGAGACAGTTATGGCTACACCTTC. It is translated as CASSDRGDSYGYTF.

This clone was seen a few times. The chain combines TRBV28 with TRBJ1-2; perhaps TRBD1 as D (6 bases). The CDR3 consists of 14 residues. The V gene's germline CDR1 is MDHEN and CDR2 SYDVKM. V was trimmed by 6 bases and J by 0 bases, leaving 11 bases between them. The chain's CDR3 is CASRLQGTNYGYTF. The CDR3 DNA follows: TGTGCCAGCAGGTTACAGGGTACTAACTATGGCTACACCTTC.

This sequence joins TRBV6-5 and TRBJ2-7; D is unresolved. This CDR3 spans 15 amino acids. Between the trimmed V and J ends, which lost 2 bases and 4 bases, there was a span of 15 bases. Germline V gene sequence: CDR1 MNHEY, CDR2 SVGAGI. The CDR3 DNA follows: TGTGCCAGCAGTTACGGCGTAGGGCAGCCGTACGAGCAGTACTTC. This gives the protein CASSYGVGQPYEQYF.

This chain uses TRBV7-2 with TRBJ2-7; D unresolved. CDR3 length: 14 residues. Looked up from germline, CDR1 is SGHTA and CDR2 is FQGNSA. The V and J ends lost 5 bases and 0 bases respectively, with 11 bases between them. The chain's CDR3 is CASSPRTYSYEQYF. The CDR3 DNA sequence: TGTGCCAGCAGCCCCCGTACGTACTCCTACGAGCAGTACTTC.

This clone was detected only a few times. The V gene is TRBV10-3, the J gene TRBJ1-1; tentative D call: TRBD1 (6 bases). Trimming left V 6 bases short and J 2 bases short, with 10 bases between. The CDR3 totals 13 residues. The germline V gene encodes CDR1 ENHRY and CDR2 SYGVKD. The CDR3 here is CAIRRTDNTEAFF. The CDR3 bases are TGTGCCATCAGGAGGACAGACAACACTGAAGCTTTCTTT.

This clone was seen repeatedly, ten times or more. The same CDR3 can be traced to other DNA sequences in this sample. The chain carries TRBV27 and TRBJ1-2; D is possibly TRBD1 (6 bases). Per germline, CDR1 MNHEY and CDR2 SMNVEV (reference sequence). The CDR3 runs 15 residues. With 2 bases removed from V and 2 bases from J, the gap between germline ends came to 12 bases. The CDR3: CASSLAGDRNYGYTF. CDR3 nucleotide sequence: TGTGCCAGCAGTTTAGCCGGAGACAGGAACTATGGCTACACCTTC.

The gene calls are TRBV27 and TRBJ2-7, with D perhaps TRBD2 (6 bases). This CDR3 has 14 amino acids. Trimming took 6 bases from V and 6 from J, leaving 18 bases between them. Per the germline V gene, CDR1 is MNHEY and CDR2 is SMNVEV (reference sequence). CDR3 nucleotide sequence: TGTGCCAGCAGCTACTCCCCGGGGGAAGGCGAGCAGTACTTC. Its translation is CASSYSPGEGEQYF.